This T cell receptor (beta chain) was sequenced in a study of OX40 agonist ivuxolimab in advanced cancers. At the level of the study: Ivuxolimab, an agonist antibody against OX40 (CD134), was given to patients.

A note on this clone: Its specificity is unknown.

General study findings and limits: The CD4+ and CD8+ T cells in the blood had expanded clonally by week 6 at 0.1 to 3.0 mg/kg.

The protocol was immunoSEQ multiplex PCR, while the TCRdb copy is restricted to in-frame clones and leaves out a portion. The sample consists of 90,000 to 100,000 clones, approximately 95% of them appearing once. Material: CD4+ or CD8+ T cells sorted from blood, obtained in a trial of the OX40 agonist ivuxolimab. The clonotype was recovered from an adult with an advanced solid tumor such as melanoma, head and neck, liver or kidney cancer.

DNA of the CDR3: TGTGCCAGAAGAATCGGACAGGGATGGAAGGCCCAGTACTTC. This sequence encodes CARRIGQGWKAQYF. This chain links TRBV28 with TRBJ2-5; 8 bases agree with TRBD1. J gave up 9 bases and V 9 bases, and 15 bases lay outside the gene matches. CDR1 and CDR2 from the germline V gene are MDHEN and SYDVKM. The CDR3 consists of 14 residues. Drawing the rest from reference TRBV28 and TRBJ2-5, the complete variable domain is DVKVTQSSRYLVKRTGEKVFLECVQDMDHENMFWYRQDPGLGLRLIYFSYDVKMKEKGDIPEGYSVSREKKERFSLILESASTNQTSMYLCARRIGQGWKAQYFGPGTRLLVL.